These T cell receptor beta chains were read from a single sample in a study of cytomegalovirus exposure and HLA in healthy donors. The data were produced by immunoSEQ multiplex PCR, yet TCRdb's version contains in-frame clones alone and is incomplete. The table records 70,000 or so clones, about 94% of them present only once. Sequencing was performed on PBMCs. The receptors stem from a man between 18 and 35 years old in good health and CMV-seropositive. CDR3s leave out the opening cysteine and the closing phenylalanine or tryptophan. Clone size, where shown, is once, few, many, or a class for clones that have expanded.

ASSPYGEGHTEAF,TRBJ1-1,once,TRBV9
AAYDGQLLTDTQY,TRBJ2-3,.,TRBV30
ASSRTGFSYEQY,TRBJ2-7,.,TRBV6-5
ASSEGLDRVVGYT,TRBJ1-2,.,TRBV6-1
ASSPRETQY,TRBJ2-5,once,TRBV28
ASTYRGSNYGYT,TRBJ1-2,.,TRBV19
ASSWREGDGYT,TRBJ1-2,.,TRBV6-5
AWRRKRNTIY,TRBJ1-3,.,TRBV30
ASRTGTSAETQY,TRBJ2-5,.,TRBV6-5
ATSSLREGGETQY,TRBJ2-5,.,TRBV15
ASSLGPVAGSGANVLT,TRBJ2-6,.,TRBV5-1
SVVIVHPLALGTDTQY,TRBJ2-3,.,TRBV29-1
ASRLRSRHDSTDTQY,TRBJ2-3,.,TRBV12-2
ASSPSQGAPEQY,TRBJ2-7,.,TRBV27
ASSFRTDEAF,TRBJ1-1,.,TRBV13
ASADRGLFLGGQY,TRBJ2-7,.,TRBV12-5
ASSWGSLNTEAF,TRBJ1-1,once,TRBV7-8
ASSAVSSGNTIY,TRBJ1-3,.,TRBV2
ASSMLRGTNTEAF,TRBJ1-1,.,TRBV28
ASSARQGKNEKLF,TRBJ1-4,.,TRBV2
ASSSFAITPGANVLT,TRBJ2-6,.,TRBV5-8
ASSSPGQDNTEAF,TRBJ1-1,.,TRBV28
ASSVARTSGAGDQY,TRBJ2-5,.,TRBV9
ASSSGRAETGELF,TRBJ2-2,few,TRBV6-5
ASSLSGLLSEQY,TRBJ2-7,.,TRBV28
ASGTRTSGIYEQY,TRBJ2-7,.,TRBV12-5
ASRLREFGELF,TRBJ2-2,few,TRBV2
ATSRGSTAGYNEQF,TRBJ2-1,.,TRBV15
AISDGGFGNTIY,TRBJ1-3,.,TRBV10-3
ASSFSQGDEQY,TRBJ2-7,once,TRBV5-1
ASSLTGYYGYT,TRBJ1-2,.,TRBV6-6
SVLSQGADYGYT,TRBJ1-2,.,TRBV29-1
ASSLNELYEQY,TRBJ2-7,.,TRBV7-3
ASSTRQGANTEAF,TRBJ1-1,.,TRBV19
ASSPGGDPKLF,TRBJ1-4,.,TRBV4-1
ASSLLGLGRDSEKLF,TRBJ1-4,.,TRBV28
ASSALRMGALQPQH,TRBJ1-5,.,TRBV9
AWSLVGGWNTGELF,TRBJ2-2,.,TRBV30
SVGNEGADNEQF,TRBJ2-1,.,TRBV29-1
ASTGTGHRTGELF,TRBJ2-2,.,TRBV19
ATRVFYGYT,TRBJ1-2,.,TRBV25-1
ASTWTGSNQPQH,TRBJ1-5,.,TRBV19
ASSSIGGGKREETQY,TRBJ2-5,.,TRBV7-9
ASRNFGSTDTQY,TRBJ2-3,once,TRBV5-1
ASLAGDMNNEQF,TRBJ2-1,.,TRBV6-1
ASSWTGGLTDTQY,TRBJ2-3,.,TRBV13
ASSGAGALKEQF,TRBJ2-1,.,TRBV6-1
ASKGGPWTEAF,TRBJ1-1,.,TRBV6-6
ASSIPGEAGHEQF,TRBJ2-1,.,TRBV19
ASTFTGTGGGYT,TRBJ1-2,.,TRBV27
ASSLGSAGPGVLT,TRBJ2-6,.,TRBV27
SALSGSVRSGANVLT,TRBJ2-6,.,TRBV29-1
AWSVWGSRSGTGANVLT,TRBJ2-6,.,TRBV30
ASSLGAGPQSYEQY,TRBJ2-7,.,TRBV7-2
ASSWGQTENQPQH,TRBJ1-5,.,TRBV28
ASSLAAINEQF,TRBJ2-1,.,TRBV5-1
SVEDPPREGTDTQY,TRBJ2-3,.,TRBV29-1
ASSPGTSLSYNEQF,TRBJ2-1,once,TRBV18
ASSPPHRVYEQF,TRBJ2-1,once,TRBV5-6